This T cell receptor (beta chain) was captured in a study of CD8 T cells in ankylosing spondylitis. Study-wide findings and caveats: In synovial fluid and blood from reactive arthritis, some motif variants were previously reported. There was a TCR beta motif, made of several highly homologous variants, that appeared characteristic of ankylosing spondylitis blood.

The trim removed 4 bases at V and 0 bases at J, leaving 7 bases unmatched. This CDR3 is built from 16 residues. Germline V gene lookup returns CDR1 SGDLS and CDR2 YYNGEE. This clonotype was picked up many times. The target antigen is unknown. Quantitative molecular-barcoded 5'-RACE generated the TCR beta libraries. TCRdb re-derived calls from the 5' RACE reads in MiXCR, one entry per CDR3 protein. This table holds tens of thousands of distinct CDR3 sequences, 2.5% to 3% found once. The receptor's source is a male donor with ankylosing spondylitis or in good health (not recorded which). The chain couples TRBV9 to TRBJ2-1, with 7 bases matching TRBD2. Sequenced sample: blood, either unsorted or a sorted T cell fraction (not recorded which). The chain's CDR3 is CASSPRAGDSYNEQFF. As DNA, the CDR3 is TGTGCCAGCAGCCCCCGGGCGGGAGACTCCTACAATGAGCAGTTCTTC. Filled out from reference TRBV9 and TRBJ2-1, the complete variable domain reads DSGVTQTPKHLITATGQRVTLRCSPRSGDLSVYWYQQSLDQGLQFLIQYYNGEERAKGNILERFSAQQFPDLHSELNLSSLELGDSALYFCASSPRAGDSYNEQFFGPGTRLTVL.